Following are 32 T cell receptor beta chains from one sample sequenced in a study of shared clonotypes between healthy human individuals. Cells designated naive CD8 were CD45RO-negative and were positively selected for CCR7, with terminally differentiated effector memory CD45RA+ cells excluded. Here immunoSEQ multiplex PCR was the method, and the copy in TCRdb shows in-frame clones only, minus some. The sample shows nearly 2 million clones, less than 95% of them seen only once. Material: naive CD8+ T cells sorted from blood. All receptors derive from a man aged 18 to 30 in good health.

The chain employs TRBV10-3 and TRBJ2-1; TRBD2 is a possible D gene (6 bases). The germline V gene encodes CDR1 ENHRY and CDR2 SYGVKD. CDR3 size: 14 residues. V dropped 4 bases and J dropped 3 bases, with 10 bases sitting between them. For the CDR3, the DNA is TGTGCCATCAGTGGACTAGACAACTACAATGAGCAGTTCTTC. This codes for CAISGLDNYNEQFF.

This clone has just one count. The chain employs TRBV4-1 and TRBJ1-1, with D possibly being TRBD1 (6 bases). V shed 0 bases and J shed 7 bases, with 15 bases lying between them. Germline CDR1 and CDR2: MGHRA and YSYEKL. The CDR3 contains 15 residues. In nucleotides, the CDR3 is TGCGCCAGCAGCCAAGAAGTATGGCAGGGGATTGAAGCTTTCTTT. Translating gives CASSQEVWQGIEAFF.

About this clone: Other nucleotide sequences from this sample produce the same CDR3. The chain is built from TRBV9 and TRBJ2-7; D perhaps matches TRBD2 (5 bases). The germline CDR1 and CDR2 sequences are SGDLS and YYNGEE. This CDR3 comprises 13 residues. V lost 4 bases and J 0 bases, leaving 8 bases between the germline ends. This chain's CDR3 is CASSLAPSYEQYF. The DNA of the CDR3 is TGTGCCAGCAGCCTAGCCCCCTCCTACGAGCAGTACTTC.

The chain employs TRBV7-6 and TRBJ2-1; 8 positions agree with TRBD2. Per the germline V gene, CDR1 is SGHVS and CDR2 is FNYEAQ. V lost 3 bases and J lost 7; bases outside the gene matches: 8. There are 15 residues in the CDR3. CDR3 coding DNA: TGTGCCAGCAGCTTGTCCAGCGGGAGTATGAATGAGCAGTTCTTC. Amino acids: CASSLSSGSMNEQFF.

The chain uses TRBV5-1 and TRBJ1-2; no clear D gene. Trimming stripped 1 base from V and 3 bases from J, with 7 bases between. The CDR3 length is 13 residues. The germline gives CDR1 SGHRS, CDR2 YFSETQ. The CDR3 protein is CASSLKSDYGYTF. CDR3 nucleotide sequence: TGCGCCAGCAGCTTGAAGAGCGACTATGGCTACACCTTC.

V usage is TRBV9 and J usage is TRBJ2-7; D uncertain. The V gene's germline CDR1 is SGDLS and CDR2 YYNGEE. Trimming stripped 0 bases from V and 0 bases from J, with 7 bases between. This CDR3 contains 14 residues. CDR3 in amino acids: CASSVGKLSYEQYF. CDR3 DNA: TGTGCCAGCAGCGTAGGTAAACTCTCCTACGAGCAGTACTTC.

The rearrangement uses TRBV4-3 and TRBJ2-7, with D possibly TRBD1 on 5 matching bases. This CDR3 has 15 residues. Per germline, CDR1 LGHNA and CDR2 YSLEER. V lost 0 bases and J 4 bases, leaving 13 bases between the germline ends. This CDR3 is CASSQEVDMLYEQYF. The CDR3 DNA reads as TGCGCCAGCAGCCAAGAGGTGGACATGCTTTACGAGCAGTACTTC.

The rearrangement uses TRBV5-1 and TRBJ1-1; D unresolved. The CDR3 spans 13 residues. CDR1 and CDR2 from the germline V gene are SGHRS and YFSETQ. V was trimmed by 0 bases and J by 1 base, leaving 4 bases between them. The CDR3 region has the DNA TGCGCCAGCAGCTTGGTACCGAACACTGAAGCTTTCTTT. Translating gives CASSLVPNTEAFF.

The gene calls are TRBV2 and TRBJ1-1; D is ambiguous. The CDR3 extends over 13 amino acids. Germline V CDR1 and CDR2: SNHLY, FYNNEI. Deletions cut 1 base from V and 8 bases from J, with 11 bases between. Here the CDR3 DNA reads TGTGCCAGCAGTGAAGGCCTTGTTTTAGAAGCTTTCTTT. This sequence encodes CASSEGLVLEAFF.

J is TRBJ2-1 and V is TRBV7-9, with D maybe TRBD2 (8 bases). In germline, CDR1 is SEHNR, CDR2 FQNEAQ (reference sequence). There are 17 residues in the CDR3. V lost 5 bases and J lost 7, with 24 bases in between. In nucleotides, the CDR3 is TGTGCCAGCAGCCCAGGGGGTAGCGGGGACTTCTGGAATGAGCAGTTCTTC. Its translation: CASSPGGSGDFWNEQFF.

V gene TRBV29-1 combines with J gene TRBJ2-7, with D possibly being TRBD2 (6 bases). The CDR3 is 14 amino acids. V was shortened by 0 bases and J by 2 bases, with 11 bases between the two germline ends. Germline-derived CDR1 and CDR2 are SQVTM and ANQGSEA. The CDR3 spells CSVEEMPGAYEQYF. The CDR3 nucleotides are TGCAGCGTTGAAGAGATGCCGGGGGCCTACGAGCAGTACTTC.

The V call is TRBV27, the J call TRBJ2-1, with D possibly being TRBD1 (7 bases). Germline V lookup: CDR1 MNHEY, CDR2 SMNVEV (reference sequence). This CDR3 has 17 residues. Trimming cost V 0 bases and J 9 bases, with 21 bases left between them. Written as DNA, the CDR3 is TGTGCCAGCAGTTTATCGATACCCGACAGGGCCGGGAGTGAGCAGTTCTTC. Amino acid sequence: CASSLSIPDRAGSEQFF.

The genes are TRBV6-5 and TRBJ2-1; D is perhaps TRBD2 (7 bases). Between the trimmed V and J ends, which lost 2 bases and 6 bases, there was a span of 14 bases. Germline loops: CDR1 MNHEY, CDR2 SVGAGI. The CDR3 extends over 15 amino acids. The CDR3 region has the DNA TGTGCCAGCAGTTACGGAGGGGGGGCGAGCAATGAGCAGTTCTTC. This encodes CASSYGGGASNEQFF.

V usage is TRBV2 and J usage is TRBJ1-2; D is perhaps TRBD1 (5 bases). Germline V lookup: CDR1 SNHLY, CDR2 FYNNEI. The CDR3 has 14 amino acids. The V gene lost 1 base and the J gene lost 6 bases, with 12 bases spanning the gap. This chain's CDR3 is CASSEVGRIDGYTF. The CDR3 nucleotides read TGTGCCAGCAGTGAAGTGGGACGAATAGATGGCTACACCTTC. The full variable domain, in which reference TRBV2 and TRBJ1-2 provide the parts outside the CDR3, is EPEVTQTPSHQVTQMGQEVILRCVPISNHLYFYWYRQILGQKVEFLVSFYNNEISEKSEIFDDQFSVERPDGSNFTLKIRSTKLEDSAMYFCASSEVGRIDGYTFGSGTRLTVV.

The J gene is TRBJ2-1, the V gene TRBV27; 12 nucleotides line up with TRBD2. After removal of 5 bases from V and 7 bases from J, the junction contained 6 bases not matched to a gene. Germline V lookup: CDR1 MNHEY, CDR2 SMNVEV (reference sequence). This CDR3 is 15 amino acids long. The CDR3 sequence is CASSPGLAGSNEQFF. CDR3 nucleotides: TGTGCCAGCAGTCCAGGACTAGCGGGAAGTAATGAGCAGTTCTTC.

CDR3 in DNA: TGTGCCAGCAGTGTACTCGGGGTATCGAACACCGGGGAGCTGTTTTTT. Its protein is CASSVLGVSNTGELFF. The chain combines TRBV27 with TRBJ2-2; TRBD2 is a possible D gene (5 bases). Germline V gene lookup returns CDR1 MNHEY and CDR2 SMNVEV (reference sequence). The germline V and J ends were trimmed by 5 bases and 0 bases, with 13 bases remaining between them. The CDR3 extends over 16 amino acids.

As to this clone: In the same sample, other DNA sequences code for this CDR3. V is TRBV30 and J is TRBJ1-3; D unclear. The V end lost 3 bases, the J end lost 1 base, and 7 bases lay between the germline ends. Per germline, CDR1 GTSNPN and CDR2 SVGIG (reference sequence). This CDR3 spans 13 amino acids. The CDR3 is CAWSEGSGNTIYF. As DNA, the CDR3 is TGTGCCTGGAGCGAGGGTTCTGGAAACACCATATATTTT.

The gene calls are TRBV4-1 and TRBJ2-1; D might be TRBD1 (5 bases). The V end was cut by 1 base, the J end by 8 bases, with 12 bases between. The length of the CDR3 is 14 residues. The germline gives CDR1 MGHRA, CDR2 YSYEKL. The CDR3 spells CASSQVAGWDEQFF. CDR3 DNA sequence: TGCGCCAGCAGCCAAGTGGCAGGGTGGGATGAGCAGTTCTTC.

The rearrangement links TRBV28 to TRBJ1-4, with a weak D call TRBD1 (5 bases). Trimming took off 8 bases at V and 5 bases at J, with 18 bases between the two ends. Germline assignment: CDR1 MDHEN and CDR2 SYDVKM. CDR3 length: 15 amino acids. The CDR3 reads CASSYQGSSNEKLFF. The CDR3 DNA is TGTGCCAGCTCCTACCAGGGCAGCTCGAATGAAAAACTGTTTTTT.

This chain uses TRBV7-9 with TRBJ2-7, with 7 bases identical to TRBD1. Per the germline V gene, CDR1 is SEHNR and CDR2 is FQNEAQ (reference sequence). This CDR3 contains 14 residues. The J segment lost 0 bases and the V segment lost 4 bases, leaving 3 bases of the junction unmatched. The chain's CDR3 is CASSWTGDSYEQYF. The CDR3 nucleotides read TGTGCCAGCAGCTGGACAGGAGACTCCTACGAGCAGTACTTC. Looking up the rest from reference TRBV7-9 and TRBJ2-7 gives the full variable domain: DTGVSQNPRHKITKRGQNVTFRCDPISEHNRLYWYRQTLGQGPEFLTYFQNEAQLEKSRLLSDRFSAERPKGSFSTLEIQRTEQGDSAMYLCASSWTGDSYEQYFGPGTRLTVT.

This chain uses TRBV29-1 with TRBJ1-1; D is undetermined. The CDR3 runs 13 residues. Germline V gene sequence: CDR1 SQVTM, CDR2 ANQGSEA. Trimming shortened V by 0 bases and J by 1 base, and 6 bases separated the two germline ends. CDR3 sequence (DNA): TGCAGCGTTGAAGATGGGGAGAACACTGAAGCTTTCTTT. Translation: CSVEDGENTEAFF.

The chain links TRBV27 to TRBJ2-5; 7 positions match TRBD1. Germline V lookup: CDR1 MNHEY, CDR2 SMNVEV (reference sequence). After removal of 0 bases from V and 2 bases from J, the junction contained 9 bases not matched to a gene. This CDR3 has 17 amino acids. The CDR3 here is CASSLSYGDRDQETQYF. DNA for the CDR3: TGTGCCAGCAGTTTATCGTACGGCGACAGGGATCAAGAGACCCAGTACTTC.

For this clone: Mismatch with germline at one junction end may stem from a read error. Other DNA sequences in the sample encode the same CDR3. V and J are TRBV14 and TRBJ2-7; possible D gene TRBD2, 5 bases. The CDR3 extends over 11 amino acids. In germline, CDR1 is SGHDN, CDR2 FVKESK. This CDR3 is CASSQGGEQYF. The CDR3 DNA sequence: TGTGCCAGCAGTCAAGGCGGGGAGCAGTACTTC.

The chain is built from TRBV6-5 and TRBJ2-1; D is possibly TRBD2 (6 bases). The length of the CDR3 is 14 residues. The germline CDR1 and CDR2 sequences are MNHEY and SVGAGI. Trimming cost V 8 bases and J 5 bases, with 16 bases left between them. This chain's CDR3 is CASLGGLGNNEQFF. The CDR3 DNA follows: TGTGCCAGCTTGGGGGGTCTTGGGAACAATGAGCAGTTCTTC.

The V and J genes are TRBV9 and TRBJ2-1, with 11 bases identical to TRBD2. Unmatched junction bases numbered 11, after V lost 4 bases and J lost 8 bases. Germline CDR1 and CDR2: SGDLS and YYNGEE. The CDR3 covers 16 residues. CDR3 DNA sequence: TGTGCCAGCAGCCCCTTAGCGGGGGGGCCGGGGCATGAGCAGTTCTTC. This sequence encodes CASSPLAGGPGHEQFF.

The gene calls are TRBV6-1 and TRBJ1-1; the D is unclear. The V and J ends lost 6 bases and 0 bases respectively, with 14 bases between them. The CDR3 has 15 amino acids. From germline, CDR1 is MNHNS and CDR2 SASEGT. DNA of the CDR3: TGTGCCAGCAGCCCCCGAATCGGGGTGAACACTGAAGCTTTCTTT. Amino acids: CASSPRIGVNTEAFF.

This chain connects TRBV2 to TRBJ1-1, with D tentatively TRBD1 (6 bases). The CDR3 is 12 residues long. Germline CDR1 SNHLY, CDR2 FYNNEI. Trimming stripped 9 bases from V and 5 bases from J, with 13 bases between. CDR3 sequence (DNA): TGTGCCAGTCTAGGGGGGAAAACTGAAGCTTTCTTT. Amino acids: CASLGGKTEAFF.

This clone has more than one count but fewer than ten. The CDR3 DNA reads TGTGCCTGGAGTGTAGGGGGTGGACAGGGAGGCGGCTACACCTTC. Translation: CAWSVGGGQGGGYTF. The chain joins TRBV30 to TRBJ1-2; 8 positions agree with TRBD1. CDR1 GTSNPN and CDR2 SVGIG come from the germline V gene (reference sequence). With 0 bases clipped from V and 8 bases from J, the junction kept 11 bases outside the gene matches. The CDR3 length is 15 residues.

The rearrangement links TRBV7-8 to TRBJ2-3; no firm D call. The germline V and J ends were trimmed by 5 bases and 7 bases, with 16 bases remaining between them. CDR3 length: 14 amino acids. The V gene's germline CDR1 is SGHVS and CDR2 FQNEAQ. The CDR3 loop is CASSLNRGLNTQYF. The CDR3 coding sequence is TGTGCCAGCAGCCTTAACCGAGGTTTGAATACGCAGTATTTT.

CDR3 in DNA: TGTGCCAGCAGCTTAGAGGCAGGTCCCTCTGGAAACACCATATATTTT. The encoded protein is CASSLEAGPSGNTIYF. The rearrangement joins TRBV7-8 to TRBJ1-3; D gene ambiguous. V lost 1 base and J lost 0, with 10 bases in between. Germline-derived CDR1 and CDR2 are SGHVS and FQNEAQ. The CDR3 consists of 16 residues.

Concerning this clone itself: Other DNA sequences of this sample code for an identical CDR3. This sequence joins TRBV5-1 and TRBJ2-7; TRBD1 might be the D (5 bases). V was clipped by 2 bases and J by 1 base, with 7 bases between them. The CDR3 contains 13 residues. From germline, CDR1 is SGHRS and CDR2 YFSETQ. In nucleotides, the CDR3 is TGCGCCAGCAGCTTCCGACAGTCCTACGAGCAGTACTTC. Translation gives CASSFRQSYEQYF.

Turning to this clone: This CDR3 is also generated by other DNA sequences in the sample. This chain links TRBV20-1 with TRBJ2-7, with D uncertain. Trimming removed 1 base at V and 5 bases at J, with 6 bases between. The CDR3 covers 11 residues. Germline V gene lookup returns CDR1 DFQATT and CDR2 SNEGSKA (reference sequence). Here the CDR3 DNA reads TGCAGTGCTAGAGTAGTAGACGAGCAGTACTTC. Amino acids: CSARVVDEQYF.